This TCR beta chain originates from a study of blood T cell repertoires in COVID-19. Source study methods: Reference gene primer amplification gave estimated nucleated cell counts. Only in-frame clones appear in the TCRdb table, and some are missing; sequencing was by immunoSEQ multiplex PCR. Clone size and V and J calls were adopted from that table, with D and trimming inferred from the DNA. The repertoire holds about 64,000 clones, with roughly 88% as singletons. With 1 base clipped from V and 8 bases from J, the junction kept 4 bases outside the gene matches. CDR3 length: 14 residues. Looked up from germline, CDR1 is ENHRY and CDR2 is SYGVKD.

The sample was peripheral blood. The chain couples TRBV10-3 to TRBJ2-1, with 8 nucleotides matching TRBD2. The sequence was obtained from a woman aged 55-69 years with COVID-19, enrolled during active disease. CDR3: CAISEWGLGDEQFF. The CDR3 bases are TGTGCCATCAGTGAGTGGGGACTAGGGGATGAGCAGTTCTTC.